The 2 T cell receptor beta chains listed next were all sequenced from one sample in a study of T cells in Graves' hyperthyroidism and ophthalmopathy. Amplified TCR beta CDR3 regions derived from RNA transcripts. First-round RT-PCR targeting the TCR CDR3 was performed with the HTBI primer set. One entry per CDR3 protein results from TCRdb running MiXCR on the multiplex PCR reads. Of more than 550,000 distinct CDR3 sequences in the sample, approximately 15% were seen once. The specimen sequenced was blood. These receptor sequences come from a man in his forties or fifties with Graves' hyperthyroidism.

In this sample, this clonotype turned up many times. The V gene is TRBV30, the J gene TRBJ2-2; D ambiguous. The CDR3 is made up of 15 amino acids. Germline CDR1 GTSNPN, CDR2 SVGIG (reference sequence). Between the trimmed V and J ends, which lost 2 bases and 5 bases, there was a span of 15 bases. The CDR3 sequence: CAWSSRPGGTGELFF. The CDR3 DNA sequence: TGTGCCTGGAGTTCTCGACCGGGCGGAACCGGGGAGCTGTTTTTT.

This clonotype is a singleton in its sample. The V call is TRBV12-3 or TRBV12-4, the J call TRBJ2-7; TRBD2 agrees at 10 bases. Losses at the gene ends were 6 bases for V and 0 bases for J; bases not matched to a gene: 14. CDR3 length: 18 residues. CDR3 residues: CASSPVLRGLALSYEQYF. Here the CDR3 DNA reads TGTGCCAGCAGCCCAGTTTTGAGGGGACTAGCGCTCTCCTACGAGCAGTACTTC.